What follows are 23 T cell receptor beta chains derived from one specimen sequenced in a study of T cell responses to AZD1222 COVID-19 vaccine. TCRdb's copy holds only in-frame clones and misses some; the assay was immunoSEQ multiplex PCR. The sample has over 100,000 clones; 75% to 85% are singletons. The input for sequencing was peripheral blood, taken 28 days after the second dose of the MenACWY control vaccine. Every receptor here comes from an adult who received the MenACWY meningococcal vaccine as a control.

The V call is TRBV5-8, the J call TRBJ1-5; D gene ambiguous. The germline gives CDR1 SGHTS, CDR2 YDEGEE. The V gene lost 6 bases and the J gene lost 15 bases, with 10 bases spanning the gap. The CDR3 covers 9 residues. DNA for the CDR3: TGTGCCAGCACCCCGGCCCTGCATTTT. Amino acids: CASTPALHF.

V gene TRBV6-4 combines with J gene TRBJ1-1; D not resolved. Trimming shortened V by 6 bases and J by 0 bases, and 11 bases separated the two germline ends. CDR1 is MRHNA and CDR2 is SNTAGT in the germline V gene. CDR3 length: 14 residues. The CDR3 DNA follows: TGTGCCAGCAGCGCCCACCATATGAACACTGAAGCTTTCTTT. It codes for CASSAHHMNTEAFF.

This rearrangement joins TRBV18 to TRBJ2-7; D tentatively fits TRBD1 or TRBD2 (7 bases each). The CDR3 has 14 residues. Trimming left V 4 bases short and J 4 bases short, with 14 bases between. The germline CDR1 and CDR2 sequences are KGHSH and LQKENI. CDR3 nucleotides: TGTGCCAGCTCACGCAGGGAGGGACAGTACGAGCAGTACTTC. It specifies CASSRREGQYEQYF.

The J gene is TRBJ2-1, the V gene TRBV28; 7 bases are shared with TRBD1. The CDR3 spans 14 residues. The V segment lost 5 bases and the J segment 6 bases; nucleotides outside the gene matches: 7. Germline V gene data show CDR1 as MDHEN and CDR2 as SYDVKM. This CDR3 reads CASSGGQKLNEQFF. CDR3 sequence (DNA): TGTGCCAGCAGTGGGGGACAGAAACTCAATGAGCAGTTCTTC.

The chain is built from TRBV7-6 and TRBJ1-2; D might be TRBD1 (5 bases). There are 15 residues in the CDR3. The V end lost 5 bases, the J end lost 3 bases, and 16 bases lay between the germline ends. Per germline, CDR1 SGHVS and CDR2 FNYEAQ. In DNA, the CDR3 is TGTGCCAGCAGCCGAAAACGGGGGGTGGACTATGGCTACACCTTC. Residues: CASSRKRGVDYGYTF.

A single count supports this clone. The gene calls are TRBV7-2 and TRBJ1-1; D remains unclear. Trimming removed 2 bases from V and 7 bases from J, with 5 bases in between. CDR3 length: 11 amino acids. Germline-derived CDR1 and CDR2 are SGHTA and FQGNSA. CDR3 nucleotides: TGTGCCAGCAGCTTAAGGTATGAAGCTTTCTTT. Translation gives CASSLRYEAFF.

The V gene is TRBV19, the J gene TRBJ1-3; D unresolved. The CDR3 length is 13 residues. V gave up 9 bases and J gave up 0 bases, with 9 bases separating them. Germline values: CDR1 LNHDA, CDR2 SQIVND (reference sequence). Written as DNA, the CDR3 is TGTGCCAGCCACTTGAGCTCTGGAAACACCATATATTTT. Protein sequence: CASHLSSGNTIYF.

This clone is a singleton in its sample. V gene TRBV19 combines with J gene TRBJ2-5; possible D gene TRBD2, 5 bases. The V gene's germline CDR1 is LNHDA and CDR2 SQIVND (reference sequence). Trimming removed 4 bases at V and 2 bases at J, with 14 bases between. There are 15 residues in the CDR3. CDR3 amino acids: CASSTSSRGQETQYF. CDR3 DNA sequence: TGTGCCAGTAGTACTTCTTCTCGAGGGCAAGAGACCCAGTACTTC.

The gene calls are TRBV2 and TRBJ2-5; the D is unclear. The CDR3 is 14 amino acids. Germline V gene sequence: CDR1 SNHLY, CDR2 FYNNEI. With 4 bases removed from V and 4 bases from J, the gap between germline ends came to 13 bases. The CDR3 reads CASSGISSGETQYF. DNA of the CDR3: TGTGCCAGCAGTGGGATCTCGTCGGGAGAGACCCAGTACTTC.

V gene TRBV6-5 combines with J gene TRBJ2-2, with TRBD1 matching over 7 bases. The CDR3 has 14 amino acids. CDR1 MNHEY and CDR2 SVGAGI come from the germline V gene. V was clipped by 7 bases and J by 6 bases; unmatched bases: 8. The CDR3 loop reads CASTKTGDAGELFF. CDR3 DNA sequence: TGTGCCAGCACCAAAACAGGGGATGCCGGGGAGCTGTTTTTT.

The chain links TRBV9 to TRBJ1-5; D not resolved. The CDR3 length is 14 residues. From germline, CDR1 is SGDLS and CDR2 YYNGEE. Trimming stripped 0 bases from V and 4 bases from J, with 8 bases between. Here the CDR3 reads CASSVASGNQPQHF. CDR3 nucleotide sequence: TGTGCCAGCAGCGTAGCTTCTGGGAATCAGCCCCAGCATTTT.

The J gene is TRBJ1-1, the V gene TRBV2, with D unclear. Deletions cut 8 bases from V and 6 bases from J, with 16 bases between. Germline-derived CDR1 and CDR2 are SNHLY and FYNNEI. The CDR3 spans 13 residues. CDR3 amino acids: CASVVMREAEAFF. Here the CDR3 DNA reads TGTGCCAGCGTCGTGATGAGGGAGGCTGAAGCTTTCTTT.

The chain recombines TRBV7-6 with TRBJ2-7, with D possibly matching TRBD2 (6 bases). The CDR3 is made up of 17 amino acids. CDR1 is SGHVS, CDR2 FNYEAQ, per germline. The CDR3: CASSPAPWRGPSDEQYV. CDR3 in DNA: TGTGCCAGCAGCCCCGCTCCTTGGCGGGGCCCCTCCGACGAGCAGTACGTC.

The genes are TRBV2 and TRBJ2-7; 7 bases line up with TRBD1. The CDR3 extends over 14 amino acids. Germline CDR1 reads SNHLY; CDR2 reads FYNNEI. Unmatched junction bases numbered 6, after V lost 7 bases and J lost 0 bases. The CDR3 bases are TGTGCCAGCAACCGACAGGGAAGCTCCTACGAGCAGTACTTC. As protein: CASNRQGSSYEQYF.

CDR3 DNA sequence: TGCAGTGCTAGTTGGGGGGTGAACTATGGCTACACCTTC. Translating it yields CSASWGVNYGYTF. This chain joins TRBV20-1 and TRBJ1-2; TRBD1 is a possible D gene (5 bases). The CDR3 covers 13 residues. V lost 3 bases, J lost 2 bases, and 10 bases lay in between. Germline V gene data show CDR1 as DFQATT and CDR2 as SNEGSKA (reference sequence).

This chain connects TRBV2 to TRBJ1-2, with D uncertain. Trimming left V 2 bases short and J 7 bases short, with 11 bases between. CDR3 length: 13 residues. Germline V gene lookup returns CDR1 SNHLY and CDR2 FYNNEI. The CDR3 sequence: CASSERLTRGYTF. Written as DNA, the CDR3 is TGTGCCAGCAGTGAACGGCTCACCCGTGGCTACACCTTC.

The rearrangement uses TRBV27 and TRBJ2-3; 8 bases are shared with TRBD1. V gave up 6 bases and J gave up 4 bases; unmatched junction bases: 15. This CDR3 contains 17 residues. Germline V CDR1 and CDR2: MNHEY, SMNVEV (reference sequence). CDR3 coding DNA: TGTGCCAGCAGACAAACCCCCCGGCCAGGGGGCCCAGATACGCAGTATTTT. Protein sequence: CASRQTPRPGGPDTQYF.

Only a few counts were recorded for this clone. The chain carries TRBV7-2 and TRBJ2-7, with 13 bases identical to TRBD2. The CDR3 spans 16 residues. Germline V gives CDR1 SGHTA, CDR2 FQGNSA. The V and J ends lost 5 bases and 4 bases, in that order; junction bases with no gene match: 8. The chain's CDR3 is CASSRDGTSGKYEQYF. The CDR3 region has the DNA TGTGCCAGCAGCCGGGACGGGACTAGCGGGAAATACGAGCAGTACTTC.

For the CDR3, the DNA is TGTGCCAGCAGCAAGGACTTGGCCACCTACGAGCAGTACGTC. Protein product: CASSKDLATYEQYV. The chain joins TRBV5-4 to TRBJ2-7; weak D call: TRBD2 (5 bases). Per the germline V gene, CDR1 is SGHNT and CDR2 is YYREEE (reference sequence). V lost 4 bases to trimming and J lost 2 bases, with 13 bases between them. This CDR3 spans 14 amino acids.

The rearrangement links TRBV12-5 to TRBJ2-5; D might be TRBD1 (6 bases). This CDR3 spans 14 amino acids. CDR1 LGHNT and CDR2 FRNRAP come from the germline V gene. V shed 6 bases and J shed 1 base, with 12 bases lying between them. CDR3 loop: CASGPTGSQETQYF. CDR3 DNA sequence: TGTGCTAGTGGGCCAACAGGGTCCCAAGAGACCCAGTACTTC.

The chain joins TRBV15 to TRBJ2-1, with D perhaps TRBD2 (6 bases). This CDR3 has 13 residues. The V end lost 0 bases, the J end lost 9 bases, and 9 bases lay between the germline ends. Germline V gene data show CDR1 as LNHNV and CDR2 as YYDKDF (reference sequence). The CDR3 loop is CATSRDLGGEQFF. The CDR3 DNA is TGTGCCACCAGCAGAGATCTCGGGGGTGAGCAGTTCTTC.

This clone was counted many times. The CDR3 sequence is CASSVELVGNTGELFF. DNA for the CDR3: TGTGCCAGCAGCGTAGAACTAGTGGGAAACACCGGGGAGCTGTTTTTT. The chain has TRBV9 and TRBJ2-2; a weak D match, TRBD2 (5 bases). The V and J ends lost 0 bases and 2 bases respectively, with 11 bases between them. CDR1 is SGDLS and CDR2 is YYNGEE in the germline V gene. This CDR3 comprises 16 residues.

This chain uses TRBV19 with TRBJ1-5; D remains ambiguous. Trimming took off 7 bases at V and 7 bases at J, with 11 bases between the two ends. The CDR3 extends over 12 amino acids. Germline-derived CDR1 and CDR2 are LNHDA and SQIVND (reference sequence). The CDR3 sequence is CASNGFGQPQHF. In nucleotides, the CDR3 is TGTGCCAGTAACGGCTTCGGGCAGCCCCAGCATTTT.